The 10 T cell receptor beta chains listed next were all sequenced from one sample in a study of shared clonotypes between healthy human individuals. Data came from immunoSEQ multiplex PCR; TCRdb stores just in-frame clones and leaves some out. Here the sample spans around 1.9 million clones, just over 90% being singletons. In the naive CD8 group, cells lacked CD45RO and were positively selected for CCR7, so terminally differentiated effector memory CD45RA+ cells were left out. The sample consisted of naive CD8+ T cells from PBMCs. These TCRs come from a man aged 18 to 30 in good health. Some clones in this sample may be carry-over from other donors' samples.

This chain uses TRBV28 with TRBJ2-3, with D uncertain. The CDR3 loop spans 14 amino acids. CDR1 is MDHEN, CDR2 SYDVKM, per germline. Deletions cut 3 bases from V and 6 bases from J, with 13 bases between. The CDR3 sequence is CASSFRLEPDTQYF. As DNA, the CDR3 is TGTGCCAGCAGTTTTCGTCTAGAGCCGGATACGCAGTATTTT.

This clone is a singleton in its sample. The chain carries TRBV15 and TRBJ1-3, with a possible D match to TRBD1 (6 bases). Germline CDR1 LNHNV, CDR2 YYDKDF (reference sequence). Trimming stripped 0 bases from V and 0 bases from J, with 18 bases between. The CDR3 contains 19 residues. The CDR3, as DNA: TGTGCCACCAGCAGAGATTTGGAAGAGGGGGATATCTCTGGAAACACCATATATTTT. Translating gives CATSRDLEEGDISGNTIYF.

This CDR3 is CASSFPPGLAGANTGELFF. Here the CDR3 DNA reads TGTGCCAGCAGCTTCCCTCCGGGACTAGCGGGCGCGAACACCGGGGAGCTGTTTTTT. This rearrangement joins TRBV7-9 to TRBJ2-2, with TRBD2 identical over 12 bases. The germline V gene encodes CDR1 SEHNR and CDR2 FQNEAQ (reference sequence). CDR3 size: 19 residues. V was pared by 3 bases and J by 0 bases, with 8 bases of the junction left unmatched.

The chain carries TRBV28 and TRBJ2-1, with D tentatively TRBD1 (5 bases). Germline V gives CDR1 MDHEN, CDR2 SYDVKM. Trimming removed 6 bases from V and 7 bases from J, with 13 bases in between. The CDR3 spans 13 residues. CDR3 nucleotide sequence: TGTGCCAGCAGCTGGGGCCCTGAGAATGAGCAGTTCTTC. Translated: CASSWGPENEQFF.

The chain combines TRBV19 with TRBJ2-2, with D tentatively TRBD1 (6 bases). The CDR3 length is 16 residues. Germline CDR1 LNHDA, CDR2 SQIVND (reference sequence). Trimming pared 4 bases from V and 0 bases from J, leaving 12 bases between. The CDR3 spells CASSTWDTTNTGELFF. Here the CDR3 DNA reads TGTGCCAGTAGTACGTGGGACACCACGAACACCGGGGAGCTGTTTTTT.

The chain joins TRBV5-8 to TRBJ2-5, with 9 bases aligning to TRBD1. The CDR3 has 15 residues. Germline assignment: CDR1 SGHTS and CDR2 YDEGEE. The junction had 6 bases not matched to a gene; V was cut back by 2 bases and J by 4 bases. CDR3 region: CASSFDRGLGETQYF. In DNA form, the CDR3 reads TGTGCCAGCAGCTTTGACAGGGGGTTAGGAGAGACCCAGTACTTC.

Written as DNA, the CDR3 is TGTGCCAGCAGTTACTCGTGGGGGAGCTACGAGCAGTACTTC. Its protein is CASSYSWGSYEQYF. The rearrangement joins TRBV6-6 to TRBJ2-7; the D call may be TRBD1 or TRBD2 (5 bases each). Germline V gene sequence: CDR1 MNHNY, CDR2 SVGAGI (reference sequence). This CDR3 has 14 amino acids. V gave up 0 bases and J gave up 3 bases, with 9 bases separating them.

CDR3 bases: TGTGCCAGCAGCGTAGCAGGTCCGAAAGGCAATGAGCAGTTCTTC. This translates into CASSVAGPKGNEQFF. The chain couples TRBV9 to TRBJ2-1; D gene uncertain. Per the germline V gene, CDR1 is SGDLS and CDR2 is YYNGEE. The CDR3 is 15 residues long. Trimming stripped 0 bases from V and 6 bases from J, with 13 bases between.

A word on this clone: Other DNA sequences from this sample encode an identical CDR3 as well. The chain joins TRBV27 to TRBJ1-5, with TRBD1 identical over 9 bases. The CDR3 is 14 amino acids. J lost 7 bases, V lost 7 bases, and 8 bases had no gene match. Germline V gene sequence: CDR1 MNHEY, CDR2 SMNVEV (reference sequence). The CDR3 here is CASTLTGGDQPQHF. The CDR3 DNA is TGTGCCAGCACCCTCACAGGGGGCGACCAGCCCCAGCATTTT.

V is TRBV19 and J is TRBJ2-1, with 8 bases lining up with TRBD2. This CDR3 region has 17 residues. Germline CDR1 reads LNHDA; CDR2 reads SQIVND (reference sequence). The junction had 8 bases not matched to a gene; V was cut back by 4 bases and J by 0 bases. CDR3 bases: TGTGCCAGTAGTACCCAGATAGCGGGGAACTCCTACAATGAGCAGTTCTTC. Translation gives CASSTQIAGNSYNEQFF.